This T cell receptor (beta chain) appears in the sequencing data of a study of technical replicates of blood from several donors. Assay: immunoSEQ multiplex PCR; the TCRdb copy retains only in-frame clones and omits some. This sample carries 10,000 or so clones, roughly 93% of them seen once, and the ten largest clones take less than 9.5%. This CDR3 contains 17 residues. Germline CDR1 is WNHNN and CDR2 is SYGVQD (reference sequence). Deletions cut 0 bases from V and 5 bases from J, with 19 bases between. This TCR derives from a human donor in good health. The material sequenced was PBMCs. The chain is built from TRBV10-1 and TRBJ1-1; a weak D match, TRBD1 (5 bases). CDR3 sequence: CASSESRYAYRGTEAFF. The CDR3 nucleotides are TGCGCCAGCAGTGAGTCTCGATACGCCTATAGGGGAACTGAAGCTTTCTTT.